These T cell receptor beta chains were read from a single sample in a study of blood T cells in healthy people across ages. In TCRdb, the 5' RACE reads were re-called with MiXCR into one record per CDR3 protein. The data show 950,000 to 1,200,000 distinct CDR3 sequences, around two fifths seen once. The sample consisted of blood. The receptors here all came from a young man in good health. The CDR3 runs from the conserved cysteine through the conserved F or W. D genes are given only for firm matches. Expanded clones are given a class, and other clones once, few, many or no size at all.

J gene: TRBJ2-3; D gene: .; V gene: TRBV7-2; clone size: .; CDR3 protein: CASRKEAGSTDTQYF; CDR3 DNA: TGTGCCAGCAGGAAGGAGGCGGGCAGCACAGATACGCAGTATTTT
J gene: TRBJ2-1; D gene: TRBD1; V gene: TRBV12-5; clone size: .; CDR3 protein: CASGSTGLSYNEQFF; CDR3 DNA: TGTGCTAGTGGTTCGACAGGGCTCTCCTACAATGAGCAGTTCTTC
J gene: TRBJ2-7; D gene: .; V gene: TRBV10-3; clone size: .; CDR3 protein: CAISEEGGYEQYF; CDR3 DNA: TGTGCCATCAGCGAGGAAGGGGGCTACGAGCAGTACTTC
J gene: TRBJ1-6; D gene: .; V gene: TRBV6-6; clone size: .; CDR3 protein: CAGSPPRRQPYNSPLHF; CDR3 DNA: TGTGCCGGTAGTCCCCCTCGTAGACAGCCTTATAATTCACCCCTCCACTTT
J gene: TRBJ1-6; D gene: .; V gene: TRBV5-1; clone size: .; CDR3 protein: CASSSGLLNSPLHF; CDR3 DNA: TGCGCCAGCAGCTCGGGACTGCTCAATTCACCCCTCCACTTT
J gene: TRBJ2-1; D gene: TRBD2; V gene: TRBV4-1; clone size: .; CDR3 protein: CASSLPGGAEQFF; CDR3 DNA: TGCGCCAGCAGCCTACCCGGGGGGGCAGAGCAGTTCTTC
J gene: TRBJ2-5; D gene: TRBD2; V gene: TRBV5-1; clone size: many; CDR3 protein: CASSPRTSGQETQYF; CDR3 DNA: TGCGCCAGCAGCCCCAGGACTAGCGGACAAGAGACCCAGTACTTC
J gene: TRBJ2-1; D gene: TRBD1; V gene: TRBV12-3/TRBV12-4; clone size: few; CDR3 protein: CASRRDRVYNEQFF; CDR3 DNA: TGTGCCAGCAGACGGGACAGGGTCTACAATGAGCAGTTCTTC
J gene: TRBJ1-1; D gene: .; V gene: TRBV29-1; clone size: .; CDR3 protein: CSVQKDSYGNTEAFF; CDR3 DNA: TGCAGCGTCCAAAAGGACAGCTACGGGAACACTGAAGCTTTCTTT
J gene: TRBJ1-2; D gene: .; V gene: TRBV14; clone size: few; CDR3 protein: CASSQTDGGYGYTF; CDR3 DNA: TGTGCCAGCAGCCAGACGGATGGTGGCTATGGCTACACCTTC
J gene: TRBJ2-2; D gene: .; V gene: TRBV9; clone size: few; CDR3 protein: CASSVPVGGTNTGELFF; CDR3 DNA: TGTGCCAGCAGCGTTCCCGTTGGTGGGACGAACACCGGGGAGCTGTTTTTT
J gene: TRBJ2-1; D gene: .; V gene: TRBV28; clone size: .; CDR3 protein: CATRNQHTPYNEQFF; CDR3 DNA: TGTGCCACCCGGAACCAACATACCCCATACAATGAGCAGTTCTTC
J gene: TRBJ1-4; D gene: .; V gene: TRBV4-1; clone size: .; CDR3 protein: CASSKRQTDEKLFF; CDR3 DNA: TGCGCCAGCAGCAAGCGACAGACTGATGAAAAACTGTTTTTT
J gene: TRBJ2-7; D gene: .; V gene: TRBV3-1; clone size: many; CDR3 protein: CASSHSRGGGKAYEQYF; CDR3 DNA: TGTGCCAGCAGCCACTCCAGGGGCGGGGGTAAAGCCTACGAGCAGTACTTC
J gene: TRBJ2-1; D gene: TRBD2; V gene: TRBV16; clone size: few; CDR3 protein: CASSPTSGANEQFF; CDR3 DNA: TGTGCCAGCAGCCCCACTAGCGGCGCTAATGAGCAGTTCTTC
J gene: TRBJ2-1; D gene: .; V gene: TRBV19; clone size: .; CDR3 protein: CASSIETANEQFF; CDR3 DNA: TGTGCCAGTAGTATAGAAACAGCTAATGAGCAGTTCTTC
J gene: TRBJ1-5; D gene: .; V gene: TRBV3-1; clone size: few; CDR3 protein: CASSQQLNQPQHF; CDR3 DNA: TGTGCCAGCAGCCAACAGCTCAATCAGCCCCAGCATTTT
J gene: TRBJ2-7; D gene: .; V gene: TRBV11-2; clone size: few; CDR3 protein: CASSLNSGWEQYF; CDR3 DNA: TGTGCCAGCAGCTTAAATTCAGGGTGGGAGCAGTACTTC
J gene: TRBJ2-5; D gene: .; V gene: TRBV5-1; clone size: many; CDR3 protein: CASGGPGRQETQYF; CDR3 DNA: TGCGCCAGCGGAGGTCCAGGGAGACAAGAGACCCAGTACTTC
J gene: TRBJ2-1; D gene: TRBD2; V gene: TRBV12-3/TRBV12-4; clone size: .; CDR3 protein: CASRVAGGIHEQFF; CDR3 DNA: TGTGCCAGCAGAGTAGCGGGGGGAATCCATGAGCAGTTCTTC
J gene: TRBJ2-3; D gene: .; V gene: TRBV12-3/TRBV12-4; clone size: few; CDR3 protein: CASVSRGGEDTQYF; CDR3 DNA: TGTGCCAGCGTTTCTAGGGGGGGCGAGGATACGCAGTATTTT
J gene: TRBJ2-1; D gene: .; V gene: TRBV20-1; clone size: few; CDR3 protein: CSAKIGSYNEQFF; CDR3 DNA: TGCAGTGCTAAGATCGGGTCTTACAATGAGCAGTTCTTC
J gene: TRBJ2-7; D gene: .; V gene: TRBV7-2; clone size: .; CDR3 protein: CASSLRQRGLGEQYF; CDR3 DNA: TGTGCCAGCAGCTTAAGGCAACGGGGATTAGGTGAGCAGTACTTC
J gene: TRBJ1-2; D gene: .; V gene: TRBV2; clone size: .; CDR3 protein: CASSEYRGIGYTF; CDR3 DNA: TGTGCCAGCAGTGAATATCGAGGGATTGGCTACACCTTC
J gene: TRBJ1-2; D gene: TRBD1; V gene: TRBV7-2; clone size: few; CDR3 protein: CASSSRITGDPYGYTF; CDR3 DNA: TGTGCCAGCAGCTCGCGAATAACAGGGGACCCCTATGGCTACACCTTC
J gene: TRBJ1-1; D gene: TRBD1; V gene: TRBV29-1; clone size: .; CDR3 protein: CSVLWTGPNTEAFF; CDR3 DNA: TGCAGCGTTCTGTGGACAGGGCCGAACACTGAAGCTTTCTTT
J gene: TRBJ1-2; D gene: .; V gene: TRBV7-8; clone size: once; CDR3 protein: CTSSFGSPSGSYGYTF; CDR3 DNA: TGTACCAGCAGCTTTGGGTCGCCGTCGGGGAGTTATGGCTACACCTTC
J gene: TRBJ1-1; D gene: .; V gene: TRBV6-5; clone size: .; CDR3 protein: CASSYYGTPTEAFF; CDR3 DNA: TGTGCCAGCAGTTACTATGGGACACCCACTGAAGCTTTCTTT
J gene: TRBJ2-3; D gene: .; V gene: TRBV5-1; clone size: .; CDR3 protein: CASSASFTDTQYF; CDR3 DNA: TGCGCCAGCAGCGCCTCTTTCACAGATACGCAGTATTTT
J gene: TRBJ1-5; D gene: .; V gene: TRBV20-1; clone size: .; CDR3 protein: CSAYHRESSNQPQHF; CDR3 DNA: TGCAGTGCTTACCACAGGGAGTCGAGCAATCAGCCCCAGCATTTT
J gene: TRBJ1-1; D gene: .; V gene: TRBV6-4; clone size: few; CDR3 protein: CASSEKGDPNTEAFF; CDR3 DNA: TGTGCCAGCAGTGAAAAGGGGGACCCCAACACTGAAGCTTTCTTT
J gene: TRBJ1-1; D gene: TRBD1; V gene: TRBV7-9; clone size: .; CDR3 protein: CASSLLGRGERANTEAFF; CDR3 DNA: TGTGCCAGCAGCTTACTGGGCAGGGGGGAAAGGGCGAACACTGAAGCTTTCTTT
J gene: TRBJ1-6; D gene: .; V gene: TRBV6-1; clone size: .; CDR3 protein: CASGAGALSYNSPLHF; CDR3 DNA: TGTGCCAGCGGGGCAGGGGCGTTATCCTATAATTCACCCCTCCACTTT
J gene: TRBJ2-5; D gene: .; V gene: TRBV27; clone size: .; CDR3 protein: CASSPVGAREETQYF; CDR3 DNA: TGTGCCAGCAGCCCGGTGGGGGCCAGGGAAGAGACCCAGTACTTC
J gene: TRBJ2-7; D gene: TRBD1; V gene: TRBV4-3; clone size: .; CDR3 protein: CASSQRDRGQYEQYF; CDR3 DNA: TGCGCCAGCAGCCAGAGGGACAGGGGGCAATACGAGCAGTACTTC
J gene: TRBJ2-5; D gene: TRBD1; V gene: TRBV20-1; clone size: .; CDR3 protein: CSASGQGIAETQYF; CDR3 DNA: TGCAGTGCTAGCGGACAGGGTATAGCGGAGACCCAGTACTTC
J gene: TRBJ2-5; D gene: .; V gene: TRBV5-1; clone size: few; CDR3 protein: CASSLAGGNQETQYF; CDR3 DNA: TGCGCCAGCAGCTTGGCCGGGGGTAATCAAGAGACCCAGTACTTC
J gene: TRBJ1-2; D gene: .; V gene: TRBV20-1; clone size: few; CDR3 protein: CSALNGTENYGYTF; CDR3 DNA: TGCAGTGCCCTAAACGGGACGGAAAACTATGGCTACACCTTC